The entry below describes one TCR beta chain. Its antigen is as yet unknown. This specimen comes from a study of T cell repertoires in cytomegalovirus infection. The study's findings and limits: Identification of carriers of CMV plus the relevant HLA was achieved through cumulative public TCR beta family frequency.

Trimming pared 0 bases from V and 3 bases from J, leaving 11 bases between. The CDR3 extends over 15 amino acids. From germline, CDR1 is LGHNA and CDR2 YSLEER. TCRdb re-called the reads with MiXCR, one entry per CDR3 protein. The sample yields 450,000 to 650,000 distinct CDR3 sequences, 40% seen once. The material sequenced was cultured PBMCs, taken from culture after CMV antigen stimulation. The rearrangement joins TRBV4-3 to TRBJ2-5, with D uncertain. The TCR comes from a human donor in good health (CMV status not recorded). Some clones in this sample may be carry-over from other donors' samples. The chain's CDR3 is CASSQDLAVEETQYF. CDR3 DNA: TGCGCCAGCAGCCAAGATCTGGCAGTCGAAGAGACCCAGTACTTC.